This is a list of T cell receptor beta chains from one sample in a study of blood T cell repertoires in COVID-19. Generated by immunoSEQ multiplex PCR, the TCRdb table keeps only in-frame clones and is missing some. The data show 200,000 to 300,000 clones, 75% to 90% seen once. Sequences were obtained from PBMCs or T cells enriched from blood (not recorded which). The receptors come from a man between 50 and 59 years old who had been exposed to COVID-19. CDR3s include the opening cysteine and the closing phenylalanine or tryptophan. The D gene is left open where the match is weak.

d_gene	j_gene	v_gene	CDR3nt	CDR3aa
TRBD1	TRBJ2-7	TRBV14	TGTGCCAGCAGCCCGCCGGGACAGGGAAGGTACGAGCAGTACTTC	CASSPPGQGRYEQYF
NA	TRBJ1-4	TRBV19	TGTGCCAGCAGCAGACAGGCAACTAATGAAAAACTGTTTTTT	CASSRQATNEKLFF
NA	TRBJ2-5	TRBV18	TGTGCCAGCTCACCACGCAACGGAGAGACCCAGTACTTC	CASSPRNGETQYF
TRBD1	TRBJ2-7	TRBV15	TGTGCCACCAGAGAAACAGGGGGTGGGGTAAGGGGCGAGCAGTACTTC	CATRETGGGVRGEQYF
NA	TRBJ1-2	TRBV2	TGTGCCAGCAGGGACCAGGACAGAAACTATGGCTACACCTTC	CASRDQDRNYGYTF
TRBD1	TRBJ1-2	TRBV24-1	TGTGCCACCAGTGATCAAAGACAGGGGTTCCATGGCTACACCTTC	CATSDQRQGFHGYTF
TRBD2	TRBJ2-3	TRBV15	TGTGCCACCAGCAGAGAACTAGCGACTAGCACAGATACGCAGTATTTT	CATSRELATSTDTQYF
TRBD1	TRBJ2-7	TRBV5-1	TGCGCCAGCAGCCCCCCCGGGACAGTCAGCTCCTACGAGCAGTACTTC	CASSPPGTVSSYEQYF
NA	TRBJ1-5	TRBV6-5	TGTGCCAGCAACCTCTTGCAGGGGCTCAATCAGCCCCAGCATTTT	CASNLLQGLNQPQHF
NA	TRBJ2-3	TRBV27	TGTGCCAGCAGTTGGACAGCCACAGATACGCAGTATTTT	CASSWTATDTQYF
TRBD1	TRBJ1-2	TRBV27	TGTGCCAGCAGTCGCCGGGACAGGGGGCTCCCTAACTATGGCTACACCTTC	CASSRRDRGLPNYGYTF
NA	TRBJ1-3	TRBV5-1	TGCGCCAGCAGCCCCCGGGTCTCTGGAAACACCATATATTTT	CASSPRVSGNTIYF
NA	TRBJ1-3	TRBV10-3	TGTGCCATCAGTGACTCCCGCAGGGATTTCGGAGGAAACACCATATATTTT	CAISDSRRDFGGNTIYF
NA	TRBJ1-5	TRBV6-1	TGTGCCAGCAGTGAAGCCTATAATCAGCCCCAGCATTTT	CASSEAYNQPQHF
NA	TRBJ2-1	TRBV7-3	TGTGCCAGCAGCTTGGACAGCTACAATGAGCAGTTCTTC	CASSLDSYNEQFF
NA	TRBJ1-2	TRBV14	TGTGCCAGCAGCCAGGGGAGGGATGGCTACACCTTC	CASSQGRDGYTF
NA	TRBJ1-1	TRBV9	TGTGCCAGCAGCGTAGGGGGGGGACCCAACACTGAAGCTTTCTTT	CASSVGGGPNTEAFF
NA	TRBJ2-2	TRBV11-3	TGTGCCAGCTCCGCGCCCGGGGAGCTGTTTTTT	CASSAPGELFF
NA	TRBJ2-1	TRBV7-3	TGTGCCAGCAGCTTAACCCAGCGGAGCTCCTACAATGAGCAGTTCTTC	CASSLTQRSSYNEQFF
NA	TRBJ1-1	TRBV6-5	TGTGCCAGCAGTTATCTCCCAACATTAGAAGCTTTCTTT	CASSYLPTLEAFF
TRBD1	TRBJ2-2	TRBV4-2	TGTGCCAGCAGCCAACTCGGGAGGGGGACAGGGGGCTTCACCGGGGAGCTGTTTTTT	CASSQLGRGTGGFTGELFF
TRBD2	TRBJ2-7	TRBV9	TGTGCCAGCAGCCGGCGGGGACTAGCGTTCGACGAGCAGTACTTC	CASSRRGLAFDEQYF
NA	TRBJ2-7	TRBV3-1/TRBV3-2	TGTGCCAGCAGCCGTACAGGGATGGGCGAGCAGTACTTC	CASSRTGMGEQYF
TRBD1	TRBJ1-4	TRBV7-9	TGTGCCAGCAGCTTGGGACAGGGGACAACTAATGAAAAACTGTTTTTT	CASSLGQGTTNEKLFF
NA	TRBJ1-2	TRBV5-1	TGCGCCAGCAGCTCCGACAGCACTAACTATGGCTACACCTTC	CASSSDSTNYGYTF
NA	TRBJ2-3	TRBV11-1	TGTGCCAGCAGCCCGAGCGGGTACCGATGGGATACGCAGTATTTT	CASSPSGYRWDTQYF
NA	TRBJ1-6	TRBV2	TGTGCCAGCAGACAGGGTGAGAATTCACCCCTCCACTTT	CASRQGENSPLHF
NA	TRBJ1-2	TRBV29-1	TGCAGCGTGACAGTAAACTATGGCTACACCTTC	CSVTVNYGYTF
NA	TRBJ1-2	TRBV3-1/TRBV3-2	TGTGCCAGCAGCCAGTACGACGGAGACGCGACCTTC	CASSQYDGDATF
TRBD1	TRBJ1-2	TRBV28	TGTGCCAGCAGTTTAATAGGGGGCCTAGGGGGCTATGGCTACACCTTC	CASSLIGGLGGYGYTF